Listed below are T cell receptor beta chains from one sample, sequenced in a study of CD8 T cells in ankylosing spondylitis. TCRdb fed the 5' RACE reads into MiXCR, producing one record per CDR3 protein. Among more than 150,000 distinct CDR3 sequences listed, 11% were seen once. The sample comprised blood, either unsorted or a sorted T cell fraction (not recorded which). The source of these receptors is a male donor with ankylosing spondylitis or in good health (not recorded which). Both conserved end residues are trimmed from each CDR3.

TRBV14 ASSPVGREAPA
TRBV29-1 SVGDRVESYEQY
TRBV10-3 AISAQGETQY
TRBV15 ATSPWDSQETQY
TRBV6-5 ASSYDTNSPLH
TRBV29-1 SVEETPNTQY
TRBV24-1 ATSERGLYNEQF
TRBV5-5 ASSLKSPGATTYGYT
TRBV12-3/TRBV12-4 ASSLGLYAQY
TRBV6-5 ASSYGRGANTGELF
TRBV5-6 ASSRFATGELF
TRBV11-2 ASSPGLEQF
TRBV29-1 SAGPQGSVAEAF
TRBV6-5 ASSSTGPYNSPLH
TRBV29-1 SVDPGAGNTIY
TRBV27 ASNRSGGNQPQH
TRBV5-1 ASSPFGSVSMPYEQY
TRBV10-2 ASSDREVQY
TRBV3-1 ASSQDEVKQY
TRBV6-2/TRBV6-3 ASITPGLRANYGYT
TRBV7-9 ASSLGTSGRTDEQY
TRBV20-1 SARTVWGTGELF
TRBV5-1 ASSSGADTGELF
TRBV18 ASSPSSSGVSYNEQF
TRBV5-1 ASSQTGDNREQY
TRBV12-3/TRBV12-4 ASSPPGMGSPLH
TRBV6-1 ASSEWTGSYEQY
TRBV20-1 SAGQGSGGNQPQH
TRBV5-1 ASRLSGGTIYEQY
TRBV20-1 SAPLQSGTSKTETQY
TRBV12-3/TRBV12-4 ASSFGSASYEQY
TRBV20-1 SARGVARYNEQF
TRBV5-1 ASSRGQEYNSPLH
TRBV12-3/TRBV12-4 ASSRTSGSDEQF
TRBV5-1 ASSLALAGTTSGNEQF
TRBV5-5 ASSWGIGTGELF
TRBV5-1 ASSFQNRQGGSYEQY
TRBV28 ASSLSTGGYGYT
TRBV5-1 ASSSTYNEQF
TRBV29-1 SARLAGVGEQF